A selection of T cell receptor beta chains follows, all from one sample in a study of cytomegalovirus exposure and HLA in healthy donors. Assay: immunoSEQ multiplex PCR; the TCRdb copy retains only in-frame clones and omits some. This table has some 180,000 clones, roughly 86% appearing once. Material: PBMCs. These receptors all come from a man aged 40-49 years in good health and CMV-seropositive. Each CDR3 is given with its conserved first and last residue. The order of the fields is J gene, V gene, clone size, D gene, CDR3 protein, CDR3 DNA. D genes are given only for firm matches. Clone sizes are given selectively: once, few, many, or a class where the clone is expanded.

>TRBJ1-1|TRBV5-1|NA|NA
CASSPSDRTNTEAFF
TGCGCCAGCAGCCCTTCCGACAGGACGAACACTGAAGCTTTCTTT
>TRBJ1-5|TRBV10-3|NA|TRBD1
CAISPDRVGQPQHF
TGTGCCATCAGTCCCGACAGGGTGGGTCAGCCCCAGCATTTT
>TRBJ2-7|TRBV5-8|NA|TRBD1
CASSLAEGTGRSYEQYF
TGTGCCAGCAGCTTGGCGGAGGGGACAGGGCGGTCCTACGAGCAGTACTTC
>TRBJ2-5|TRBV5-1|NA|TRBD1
CASSLGGTGQTQYF
TGCGCCAGCAGCTTAGGGGGCACAGGCCAGACCCAGTACTTC
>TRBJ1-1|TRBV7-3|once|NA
CASSPAPGLKTEAFF
TGTGCCAGCAGCCCCGCCCCGGGACTAAAAACTGAAGCTTTCTTT
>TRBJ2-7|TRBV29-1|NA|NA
CSVVGQGPFREGAYEQYF
TGCAGCGTGGTTGGACAGGGTCCTTTTAGGGAGGGGGCCTACGAGCAGTACTTC
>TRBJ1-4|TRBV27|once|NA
CASSLRPGREKLFF
TGTGCCAGCAGTTTAAGGCCCGGGAGGGAAAAACTGTTTTTT
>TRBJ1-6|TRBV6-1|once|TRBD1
CATGTRTGANSPLHF
TGTGCCACCGGTACGAGGACAGGGGCTAATTCACCCCTCCACTTT
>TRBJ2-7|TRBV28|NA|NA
CASSPSTDSSYEQYF
TGTGCCAGCAGCCCCTCAACCGATAGTTCCTACGAGCAGTACTTC
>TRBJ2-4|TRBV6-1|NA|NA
CASSELGGSAGQNIQYF
TGTGCCAGCAGTGAATTGGGAGGTTCGGCGGGGCAAAACATTCAGTACTTC
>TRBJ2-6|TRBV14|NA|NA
CASSQVPAGANVLTF
TGTGCCAGCAGCCAAGTACCGGCTGGGGCCAACGTCCTGACTTTC
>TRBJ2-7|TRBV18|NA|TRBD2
CASSKSGTSSYEQYF
TGTGCCAGCTCAAAAAGCGGGACTTCCTCCTACGAGCAGTACTTC
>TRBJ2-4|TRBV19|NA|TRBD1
CASSATGSNIQYF
TGTGCCAGTAGTGCGACAGGGTCGAACATTCAGTACTTC
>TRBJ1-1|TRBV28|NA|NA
CASSQGAESKAFF
TGTGCCAGCAGCCAAGGGGCAGAGAGTAAAGCTTTCTTT
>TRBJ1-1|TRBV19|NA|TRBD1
CASNRGFANTEAFF
TGTGCCAGCAACAGGGGGTTTGCGAACACTGAAGCTTTCTTT
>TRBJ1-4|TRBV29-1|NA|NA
CSVGRATNEKLFF
TGCAGCGTTGGCAGGGCAACTAATGAAAAACTGTTTTTT
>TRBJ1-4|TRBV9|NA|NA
CASSVMGGEGTSAEKLFF
TGTGCCAGCAGCGTAATGGGTGGAGAAGGGACTAGTGCTGAAAAACTGTTTTTT
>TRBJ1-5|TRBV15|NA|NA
CATSRGTGYNQLQHF
TGTGCCACCAGCAGAGGAACAGGGTACAATCAGCTCCAGCATTTT
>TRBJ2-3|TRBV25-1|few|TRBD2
CASQLAGAHTDTQYF
TGTGCCAGCCAGCTAGCGGGAGCGCACACAGATACGCAGTATTTT
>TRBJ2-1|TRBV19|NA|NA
CASSTDAMGGPNEQFF
TGTGCCAGTAGTACCGACGCCATGGGGGGGCCCAATGAGCAGTTCTTC
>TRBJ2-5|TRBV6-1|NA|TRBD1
CASSEYAGQGAETQYF
TGTGCCAGCAGTGAATATGCGGGACAGGGGGCCGAGACCCAGTACTTC
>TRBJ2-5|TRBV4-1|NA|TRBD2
CASSQDLASGILERTQYF
TGCGCCAGCAGCCAAGATTTGGCTAGCGGGATTCTCGAGAGGACCCAGTACTTC
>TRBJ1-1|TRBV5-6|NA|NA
CASSYRGGAFEGTEAFF
TGTGCCAGCAGCTATCGTGGGGGCGCGTTCGAGGGGACTGAAGCTTTCTTT
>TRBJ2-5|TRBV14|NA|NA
CASSQVNPAGTQYF
TGTGCCAGCAGCCAAGTGAACCCAGCAGGGACCCAGTACTTC
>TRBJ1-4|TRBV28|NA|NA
CASRLGNRFGEKLFF
TGTGCCAGCAGGCTCGGGAATCGCTTCGGTGAAAAACTGTTTTTT
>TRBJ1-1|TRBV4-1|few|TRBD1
CASSRETGRTEAFF
TGCGCCAGCAGCCGAGAGACAGGGAGGACTGAAGCTTTCTTT
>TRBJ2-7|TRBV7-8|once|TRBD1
CASSTDRGGEQYF
TGTGCCAGCAGCACTGACAGGGGAGGCGAGCAGTACTTC
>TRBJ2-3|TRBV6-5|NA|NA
CASSERLADTQYF
TGTGCCAGCAGTGAGCGCTTAGCAGATACGCAGTATTTT
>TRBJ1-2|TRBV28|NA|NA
CASRDRTLYGYTF
TGTGCCAGCCGAGACAGAACACTCTATGGCTACACCTTC
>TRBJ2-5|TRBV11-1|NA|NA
CASSLGRFGANQETQYF
TGTGCCAGCAGCTTAGGTCGATTTGGGGCGAACCAAGAGACCCAGTACTTC
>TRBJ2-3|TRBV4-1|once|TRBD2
CASSQDRGLAGANTDTQYF
TGCGCCAGCAGCCAAGATCGGGGGCTAGCGGGGGCCAACACAGATACGCAGTATTTT
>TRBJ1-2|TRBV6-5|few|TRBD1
CASSRRTGGRGYTF
TGTGCCAGCAGTCGTCGGACAGGGGGCAGGGGCTACACCTTC
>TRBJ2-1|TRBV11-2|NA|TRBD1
CASSLVTGMYNEQFF
TGTGCCAGCAGCTTAGTGACAGGGATGTACAATGAGCAGTTCTTC
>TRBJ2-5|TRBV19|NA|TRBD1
CASRDRGRETQYF
TGTGCCAGTAGAGACAGGGGGCGGGAGACCCAGTACTTC
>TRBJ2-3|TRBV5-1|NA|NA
CASSSQGPSTDTQYF
TGCGCCAGCAGCTCCCAGGGCCCTAGCACAGATACGCAGTATTTT
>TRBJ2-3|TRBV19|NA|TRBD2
CASRSNLAGGVTSTDTQYF
TGTGCCAGTAGATCAAACTTGGCGGGGGGGGTTACTAGCACAGATACGCAGTATTTT
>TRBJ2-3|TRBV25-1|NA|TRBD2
CASSAAAGADTQYF
TGTGCCAGCAGTGCAGCAGCGGGAGCAGATACGCAGTATTTT
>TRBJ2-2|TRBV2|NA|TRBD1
CASSERQGRTGELFF
TGTGCCAGCAGTGAGAGACAGGGTCGGACCGGGGAGCTGTTTTTT
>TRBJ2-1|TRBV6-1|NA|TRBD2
CASSGLAGGGVLREQFF
TGTGCCAGCAGTGGACTAGCGGGAGGGGGGGTTCTTCGGGAGCAGTTCTTC
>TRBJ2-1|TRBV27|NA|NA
CASSPSRAGVRNEQFF
TGTGCCAGCAGCCCATCCCGGGCAGGGGTTCGCAATGAGCAGTTCTTC
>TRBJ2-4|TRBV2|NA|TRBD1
CASSDLRQGRDIQYF
TGTGCCAGCAGTGACCTTAGACAGGGTAGGGACATTCAGTACTTC
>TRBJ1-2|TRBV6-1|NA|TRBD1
CASSSGQGTYGYTF
TGTGCCAGCAGCTCGGGACAGGGGACCTATGGCTACACCTTC
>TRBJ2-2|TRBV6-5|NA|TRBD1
CASSRQGNTGELFF
TGTGCCAGCAGTCGACAGGGAAACACCGGGGAGCTGTTTTTT
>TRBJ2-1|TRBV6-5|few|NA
CASRLQIYNEQFF
TGTGCCAGCAGGCTACAGATATACAATGAGCAGTTCTTC
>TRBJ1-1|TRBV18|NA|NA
CASSPGEGGLTEAFF
TGTGCCAGCTCACCGGGGGAGGGAGGTTTGACTGAAGCTTTCTTT
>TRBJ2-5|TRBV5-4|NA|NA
CASRRVGLKETQYF
TGTGCCAGCAGGAGAGTGGGACTGAAAGAGACCCAGTACTTC
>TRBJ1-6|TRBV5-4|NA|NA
CASSLDFGGAPPLHF
TGTGCCAGCAGCTTGGACTTTGGGGGGGCTCCACCCCTCCACTTT
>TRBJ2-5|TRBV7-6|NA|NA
CASSLSEGSRETQYF
TGTGCCAGCAGCTTATCGGAGGGGAGTAGGGAGACCCAGTACTTC
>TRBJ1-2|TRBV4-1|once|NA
CASSLTRNYGYTF
TGCGCCAGCAGCCTGACACGAAACTATGGCTACACCTTC
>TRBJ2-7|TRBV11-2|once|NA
CASSFVSDYEQYF
TGTGCCAGCAGCTTCGTCAGCGACTACGAGCAGTACTTC
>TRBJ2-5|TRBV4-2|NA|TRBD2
CASSHERLAGAPVGETQYF
TGTGCCAGCAGCCATGAAAGACTAGCGGGGGCCCCGGTGGGAGAGACCCAGTACTTC
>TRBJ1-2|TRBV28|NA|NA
CASSFGIYGYTF
TGTGCCAGCAGTTTCGGTATTTATGGCTACACCTTC